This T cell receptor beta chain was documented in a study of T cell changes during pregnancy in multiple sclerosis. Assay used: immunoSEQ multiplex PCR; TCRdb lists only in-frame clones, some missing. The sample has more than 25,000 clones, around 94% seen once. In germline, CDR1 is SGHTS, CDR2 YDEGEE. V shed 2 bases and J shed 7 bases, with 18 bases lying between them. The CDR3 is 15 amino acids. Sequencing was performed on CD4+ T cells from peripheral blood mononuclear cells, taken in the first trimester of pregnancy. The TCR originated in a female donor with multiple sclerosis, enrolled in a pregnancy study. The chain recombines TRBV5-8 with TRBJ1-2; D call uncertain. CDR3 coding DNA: TGTGCCAGCAGCTTTCCTCGAGGGTTGGCGGGTGGCTACACCTTC. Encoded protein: CASSFPRGLAGGYTF.